A single sample gave rise to the 5 T cell receptor beta chains below, sequenced in a study of shared clonotypes between healthy human individuals. Cells designated naive CD8 were CD45RO-negative and were positively selected for CCR7, with terminally differentiated effector memory CD45RA+ cells excluded. Sequencing used immunoSEQ multiplex PCR; TCRdb keeps in-frame clones, though not all of them. The sample records roughly 1,800,000 clones, about 95% being singletons. The specimen sequenced was naive CD8+ T cells sorted from blood. These receptors came from a young man in good health.

The rearrangement links TRBV9 to TRBJ1-1; D may be TRBD1 (5 bases). This CDR3 has 15 residues. Germline loops: CDR1 SGDLS, CDR2 YYNGEE. Trimming cost V 0 bases and J 0 bases, with 9 bases left between them. The CDR3 coding sequence is TGTGCCAGCAGCGTAGATAAGGACATGAACACTGAAGCTTTCTTT. This gives the protein CASSVDKDMNTEAFF.

V usage is TRBV5-4 and J usage is TRBJ2-5; 12 nucleotides line up with TRBD2. Trimming removed 2 bases from V and 1 base from J; junction bases left unmatched: 3. Germline CDR1 and CDR2: SGHNT and YYREEE (reference sequence). The CDR3 runs to 16 residues. CDR3 coding DNA: TGTGCCAGCAGCTTCGGACTAGCGGGGTCCCAAGAGACCCAGTACTTC. Protein: CASSFGLAGSQETQYF.

The CDR3 sequence is CASSLEGPESYGYTF. CDR3 bases: TGTGCCAGCAGTTTAGAGGGACCGGAGTCCTATGGCTACACCTTC. The V call is TRBV27, the J call TRBJ1-2, with D perhaps matching TRBD1 (5 bases). Germline V lookup: CDR1 MNHEY, CDR2 SMNVEV (reference sequence). CDR3 length: 15 residues. V was shortened by 2 bases and J by 4 bases, with 14 bases between the two germline ends.

On this clone: Distinct nucleotide sequences in the sample also encode this CDR3. The V gene is TRBV5-6, the J gene TRBJ2-3; D remains ambiguous. The V gene's germline CDR1 is SGHDT and CDR2 YYEEEE. This CDR3 spans 12 amino acids. The germline V and J ends were trimmed by 4 bases and 3 bases, with 6 bases remaining between them. CDR3 sequence: CASSTITDTQYF. In DNA form, the CDR3 reads TGTGCCAGCAGCACAATAACAGATACGCAGTATTTT.

The chain employs TRBV15 and TRBJ2-3; TRBD2 matches 10 bases. J lost 4 bases, V lost 3 bases, and 13 bases had no gene match. The CDR3 loop spans 18 amino acids. Germline assignment: CDR1 LNHNV and CDR2 YYDKDF (reference sequence). CDR3 in amino acids: CATSRPLAGEGEPDTQYF. CDR3 bases: TGTGCCACCAGCAGGCCCCTAGCGGGAGAGGGGGAGCCAGATACGCAGTATTTT.